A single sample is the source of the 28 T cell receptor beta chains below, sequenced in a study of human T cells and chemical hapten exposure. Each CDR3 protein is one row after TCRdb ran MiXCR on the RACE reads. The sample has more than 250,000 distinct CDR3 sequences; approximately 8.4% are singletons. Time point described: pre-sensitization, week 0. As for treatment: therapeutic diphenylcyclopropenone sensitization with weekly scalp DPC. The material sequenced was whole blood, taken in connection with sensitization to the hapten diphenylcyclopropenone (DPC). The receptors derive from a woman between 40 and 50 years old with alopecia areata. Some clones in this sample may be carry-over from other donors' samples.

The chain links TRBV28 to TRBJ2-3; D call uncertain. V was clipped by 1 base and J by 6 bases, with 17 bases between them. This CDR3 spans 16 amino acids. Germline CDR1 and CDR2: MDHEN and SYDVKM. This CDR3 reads CASSLSGPTKADTQYF. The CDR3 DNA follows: TGTGCCAGCAGTTTATCTGGACCCACCAAGGCGGATACGCAGTATTTT. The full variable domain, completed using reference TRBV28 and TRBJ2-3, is DVKVTQSSRYLVKRTGEKVFLECVQDMDHENMFWYRQDPGLGLRLIYFSYDVKMKEKGDIPEGYSVSREKKERFSLILESASTNQTSMYLCASSLSGPTKADTQYFGPGTRLTVL.

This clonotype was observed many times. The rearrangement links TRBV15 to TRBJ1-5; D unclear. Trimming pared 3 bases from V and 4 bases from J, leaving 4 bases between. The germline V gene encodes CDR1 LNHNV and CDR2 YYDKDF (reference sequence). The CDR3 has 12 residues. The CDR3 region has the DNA TGTGCCACCAGCAGCCCGAATCAGCCCCAGCATTTT. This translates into CATSSPNQPQHF.

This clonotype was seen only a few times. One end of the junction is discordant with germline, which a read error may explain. In DNA, the CDR3 is TGTGCTAGCAGCTTAGGAGGACTAGTTTCACAAGAGACCCAGTACTTC. Translated, it gives CASSLGGLVSQETQYF. The chain recombines TRBV7-7 with TRBJ2-5, with 7 bases aligning to TRBD2. Germline V CDR1 and CDR2: SSHAT, FNYEAQ (reference sequence). This CDR3 contains 16 residues.

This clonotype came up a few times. The chain's CDR3 is CAISESGADTSGQPQHF. For the CDR3, the DNA is TGTGCCATCAGTGAGTCTGGAGCTGACACCTCTGGTCAGCCCCAGCATTTT. The chain is built from TRBV10-3 and TRBJ1-5, with no clear D. Germline CDR1 reads ENHRY; CDR2 reads SYGVKD. The V end was cut by 0 bases, the J end by 6 bases, with 18 bases between. The CDR3 is 17 residues long.

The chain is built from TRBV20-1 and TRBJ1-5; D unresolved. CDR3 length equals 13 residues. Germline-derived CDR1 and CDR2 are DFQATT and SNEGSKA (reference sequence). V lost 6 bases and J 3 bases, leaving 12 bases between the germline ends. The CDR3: CSARAQLNQPQHF. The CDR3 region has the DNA TGCAGTGCCCGGGCCCAGCTCAATCAGCCCCAGCATTTT.

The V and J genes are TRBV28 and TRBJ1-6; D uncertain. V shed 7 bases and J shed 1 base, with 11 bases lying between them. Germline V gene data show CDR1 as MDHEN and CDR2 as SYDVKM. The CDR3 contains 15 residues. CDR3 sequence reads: CASIPDTSYNSPLHF. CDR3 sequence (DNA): TGTGCCAGCATTCCCGACACTTCCTATAATTCACCCCTCCACTTT. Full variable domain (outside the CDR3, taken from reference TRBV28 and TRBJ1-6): DVKVTQSSRYLVKRTGEKVFLECVQDMDHENMFWYRQDPGLGLRLIYFSYDVKMKEKGDIPEGYSVSREKKERFSLILESASTNQTSMYLCASIPDTSYNSPLHFGNGTRLTVT.

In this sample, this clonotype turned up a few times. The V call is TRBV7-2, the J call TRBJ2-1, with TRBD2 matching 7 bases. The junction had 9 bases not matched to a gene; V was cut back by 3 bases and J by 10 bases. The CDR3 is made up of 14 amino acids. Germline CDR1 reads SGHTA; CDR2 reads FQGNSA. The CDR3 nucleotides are TGTGCCAGCAGCTTCCCCACGACTAGCTCAGAGCAGTTCTTC. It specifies CASSFPTTSSEQFF.

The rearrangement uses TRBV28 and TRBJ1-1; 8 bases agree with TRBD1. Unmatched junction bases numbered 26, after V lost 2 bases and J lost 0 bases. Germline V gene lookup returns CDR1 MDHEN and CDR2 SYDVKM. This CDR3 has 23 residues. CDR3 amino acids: CASSLRGRQGNIPGSRLNTEAFF. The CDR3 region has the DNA TGTGCCAGCAGTTTAAGGGGCAGACAGGGGAATATACCCGGATCCCGCTTGAACACTGAAGCTTTCTTT.

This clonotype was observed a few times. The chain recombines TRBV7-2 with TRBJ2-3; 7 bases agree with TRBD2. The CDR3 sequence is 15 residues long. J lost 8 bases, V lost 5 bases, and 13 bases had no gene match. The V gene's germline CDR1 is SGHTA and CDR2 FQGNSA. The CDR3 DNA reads TGTGCCAGCAGCCCGTCGGCGGGAGAGTCCGGTACGCAGTATTTT. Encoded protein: CASSPSAGESGTQYF. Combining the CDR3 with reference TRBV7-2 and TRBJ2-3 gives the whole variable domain GAGVSQSPSNKVTEKGKDVELRCDPISGHTALYWYRQSLGQGLEFLIYFQGNSAPDKSGLPSDRFSAERTGGSVSTLTIQRTQQEDSAVYLCASSPSAGESGTQYFGPGTRLTVL.

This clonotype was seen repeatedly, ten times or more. The CDR3 nucleotides are TGTGCCAGCAGCCAAGGGGGAAACTATGGCTACACCTTC. Amino acid sequence: CASSQGGNYGYTF. The V gene is TRBV3-1, the J gene TRBJ1-2, with unresolved D. Deletions cut 1 base from V and 2 bases from J, with 5 bases between. Germline V gene sequence: CDR1 LGHDT, CDR2 YNNKEL (reference sequence). The CDR3 contains 13 residues. Together with reference TRBV3-1 and TRBJ1-2, the CDR3 gives the full variable domain: DTAVSQTPKYLVTQMGNDKSIKCEQNLGHDTMYWYKQDSKKFLKIMFSYNNKELIINETVPNRFSPKSPDKAHLNLHINSLELGDSAVYFCASSQGGNYGYTFGSGTRLTVV.

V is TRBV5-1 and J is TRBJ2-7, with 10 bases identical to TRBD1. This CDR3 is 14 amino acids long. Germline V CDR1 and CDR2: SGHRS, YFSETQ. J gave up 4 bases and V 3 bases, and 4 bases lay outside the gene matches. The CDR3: CASSWGQGKYEQYF. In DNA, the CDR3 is TGCGCCAGCAGCTGGGGACAGGGGAAATACGAGCAGTACTTC.

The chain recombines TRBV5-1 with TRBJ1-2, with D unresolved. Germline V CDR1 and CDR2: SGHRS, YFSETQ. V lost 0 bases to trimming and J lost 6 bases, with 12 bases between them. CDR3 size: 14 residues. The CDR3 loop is CASSLVHLEDGYTF. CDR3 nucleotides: TGCGCCAGCAGCTTGGTACACCTCGAGGATGGCTACACCTTC.

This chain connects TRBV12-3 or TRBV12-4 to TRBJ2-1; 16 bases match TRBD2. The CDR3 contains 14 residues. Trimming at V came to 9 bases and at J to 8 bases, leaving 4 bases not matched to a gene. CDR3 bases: TGTGCCAGTGGGACTAGCGGGAGGGCCTATGAGCAGTTCTTC. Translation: CASGTSGRAYEQFF.

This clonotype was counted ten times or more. The CDR3 sequence: CSVEGGSTDTQYF. CDR3 in DNA: TGCAGCGTTGAAGGCGGGAGCACAGATACGCAGTATTTT. This sequence joins TRBV29-1 and TRBJ2-3; D perhaps matches TRBD2 (5 bases). The CDR3 loop spans 13 amino acids. V was trimmed by 1 base and J by 0 bases, leaving 5 bases between them. Germline CDR1 reads SQVTM; CDR2 reads ANQGSEA.

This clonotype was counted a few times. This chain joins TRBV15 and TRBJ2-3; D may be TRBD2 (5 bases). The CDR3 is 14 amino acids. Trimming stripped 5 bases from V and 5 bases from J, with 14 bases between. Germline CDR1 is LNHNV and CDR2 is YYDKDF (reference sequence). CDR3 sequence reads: CATSGGLTIDTQYF. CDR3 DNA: TGTGCCACCAGCGGCGGGCTGACAATAGATACGCAGTATTTT.

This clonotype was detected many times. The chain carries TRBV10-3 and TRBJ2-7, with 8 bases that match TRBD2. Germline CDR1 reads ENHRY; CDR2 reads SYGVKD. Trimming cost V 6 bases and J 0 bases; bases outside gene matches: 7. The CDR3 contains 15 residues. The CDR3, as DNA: TGTGCCATCAGCGCGACTAGCGCTTCCTCCTACGAGCAGTACTTC. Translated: CAISATSASSYEQYF.

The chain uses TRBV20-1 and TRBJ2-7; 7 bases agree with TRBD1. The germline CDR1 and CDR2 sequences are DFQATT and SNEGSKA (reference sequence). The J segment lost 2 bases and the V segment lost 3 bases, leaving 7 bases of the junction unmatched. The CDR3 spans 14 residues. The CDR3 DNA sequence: TGCAGTGCTAGTAGGACAGGACCTCCCTACGAGCAGTACTTC. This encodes CSASRTGPPYEQYF.

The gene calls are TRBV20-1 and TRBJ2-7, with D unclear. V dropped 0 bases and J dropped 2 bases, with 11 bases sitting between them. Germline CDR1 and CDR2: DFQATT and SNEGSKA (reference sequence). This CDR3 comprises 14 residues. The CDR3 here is CSAREAFRTYEQYF. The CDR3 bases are TGCAGTGCTAGAGAAGCTTTTAGGACCTACGAGCAGTACTTC.

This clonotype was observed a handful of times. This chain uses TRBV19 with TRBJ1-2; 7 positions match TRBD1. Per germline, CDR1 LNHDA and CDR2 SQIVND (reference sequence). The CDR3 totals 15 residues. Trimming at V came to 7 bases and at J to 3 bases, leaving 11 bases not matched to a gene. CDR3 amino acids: CASTLGTVNHYGYTF. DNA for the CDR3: TGTGCCAGTACCCTTGGGACAGTGAACCACTATGGCTACACCTTC.

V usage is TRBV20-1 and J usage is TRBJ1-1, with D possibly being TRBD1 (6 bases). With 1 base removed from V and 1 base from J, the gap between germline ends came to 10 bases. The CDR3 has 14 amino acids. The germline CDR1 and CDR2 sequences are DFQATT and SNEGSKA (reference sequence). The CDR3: CSARAKGQNTEAFF. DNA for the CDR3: TGCAGTGCTAGAGCGAAGGGACAGAACACTGAAGCTTTCTTT.

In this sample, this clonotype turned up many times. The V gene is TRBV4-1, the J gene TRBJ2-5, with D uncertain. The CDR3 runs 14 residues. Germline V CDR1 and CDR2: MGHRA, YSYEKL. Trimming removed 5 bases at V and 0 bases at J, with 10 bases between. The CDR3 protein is CASSGVSNQETQYF. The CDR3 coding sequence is TGCGCCAGCAGCGGTGTTAGCAACCAAGAGACCCAGTACTTC.

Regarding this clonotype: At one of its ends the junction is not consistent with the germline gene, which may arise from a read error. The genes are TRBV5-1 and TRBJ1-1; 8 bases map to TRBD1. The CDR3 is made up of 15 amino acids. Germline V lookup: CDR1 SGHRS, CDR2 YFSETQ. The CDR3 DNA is TGCACCAGCAGCACCTTACAGGGGGTAGTAACTGAAGCTTTCTTT. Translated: CTSSTLQGVVTEAFF.

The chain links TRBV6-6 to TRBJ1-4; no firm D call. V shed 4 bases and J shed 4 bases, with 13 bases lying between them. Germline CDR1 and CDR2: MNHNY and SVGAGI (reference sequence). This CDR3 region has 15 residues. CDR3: CASSSGRGGNEKLFF. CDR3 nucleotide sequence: TGTGCCAGCAGTTCAGGACGTGGCGGTAATGAAAAACTGTTTTTT.

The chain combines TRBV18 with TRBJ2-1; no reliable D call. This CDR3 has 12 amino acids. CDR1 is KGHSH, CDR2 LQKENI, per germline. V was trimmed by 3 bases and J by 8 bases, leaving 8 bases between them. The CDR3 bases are TGTGCCAGCTCACCGGGCCTCCATGAGCAGTTCTTC. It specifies CASSPGLHEQFF.

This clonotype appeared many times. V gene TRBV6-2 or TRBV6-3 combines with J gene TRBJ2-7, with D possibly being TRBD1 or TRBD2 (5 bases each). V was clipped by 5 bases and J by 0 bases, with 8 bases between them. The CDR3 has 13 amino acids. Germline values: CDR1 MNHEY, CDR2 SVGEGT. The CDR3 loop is CASSRGASYEQYF. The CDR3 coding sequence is TGTGCCAGCAGTCGAGGGGCCTCCTACGAGCAGTACTTC.

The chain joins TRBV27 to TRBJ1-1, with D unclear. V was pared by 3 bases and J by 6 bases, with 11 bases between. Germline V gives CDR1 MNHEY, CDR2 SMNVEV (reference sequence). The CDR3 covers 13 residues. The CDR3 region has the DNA TGTGCCAGCAGTTTGGAAGGTTCCGCTGAAGCTTTCTTT. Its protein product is CASSLEGSAEAFF.

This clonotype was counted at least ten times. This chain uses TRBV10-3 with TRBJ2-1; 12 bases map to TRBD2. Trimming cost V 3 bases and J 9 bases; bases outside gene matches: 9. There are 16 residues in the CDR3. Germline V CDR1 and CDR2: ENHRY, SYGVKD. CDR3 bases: TGTGCCATCAGTGAAAGCCTAGCGGGAGGGCCTAGTGAGCAGTTCTTC. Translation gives CAISESLAGGPSEQFF.

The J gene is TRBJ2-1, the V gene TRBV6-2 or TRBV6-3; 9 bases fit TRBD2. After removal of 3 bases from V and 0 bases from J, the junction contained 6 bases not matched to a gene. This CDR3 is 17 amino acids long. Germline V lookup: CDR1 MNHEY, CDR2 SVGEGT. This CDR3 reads CASSYLAGQSSYNEQFF. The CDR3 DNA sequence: TGTGCCAGCAGTTATCTAGCGGGACAATCCTCCTACAATGAGCAGTTCTTC.